Listed below are T cell receptor beta chains from one sample, sequenced in a study of graft-versus-host responses after intestinal transplantation. Profiled with immunoSEQ multiplex PCR; TCRdb holds only in-frame clones, not every one. The repertoire has roughly 7,000 clones, about 97% of them found once; the top ten carry over 0.2%. Source: PBMCs, taken 23 days after intestinal transplant. These receptors were obtained from a human patient who received an intestinal transplant, so some T cells may come from the graft donor. Each CDR3 is given with its conserved first and last residue. D genes are given only for firm matches. A clone size is listed for some rows: how often the clone was seen (once, few, many), or a class if it is expanded.

CDR3	DNA	J	size	V	D
CASSPRTGMNTEAFF	TGTGCCAGCAGTCCCCGGACGGGGATGAACACTGAAGCTTTCTTT	TRBJ1-1	NA	TRBV5-5	NA
CASSSGLAGYNEQFF	TGTGCTAGCAGCTCGGGACTAGCGGGATACAATGAGCAGTTCTTC	TRBJ2-1	once	TRBV7-7	TRBD2
CASSKEYTYRLAQILVWKFF	TGTGCCAGCAGCAAAGAGTACACCTATCGACTAGCGCAGATCTTGGTGTGGAAGTTCTTC	TRBJ2-1	once	TRBV21-1	NA
CASSLGPGQVAEAFF	TGTGCCAGCAGCTTAGGTCCGGGACAGGTCGCTGAAGCTTTCTTT	TRBJ1-1	NA	TRBV11-2	TRBD1
CASREGLPQPQHF	TGTGCCAGTAGGGAAGGGCTCCCCCAGCCCCAGCATTTT	TRBJ1-5	few	TRBV19	NA
CASTEGSSYNEQFF	TGTGCCAGCACTGAGGGGAGCTCCTACAATGAGCAGTTCTTC	TRBJ2-1	NA	TRBV19	NA
CASSPSLSPEQYF	TGTGCCAGCAGTCCCTCTCTCTCCCCCGAGCAGTACTTC	TRBJ2-7	NA	TRBV7-9	NA
CASSFDTLAGGRARNIQYF	TGTGCCAGCAGTTTTGATACGCTAGCGGGAGGGAGAGCGAGAAACATTCAGTACTTC	TRBJ2-4	NA	TRBV28	TRBD2
CASSQSGTRGEQYF	TGTGCCAGCAGCCAGTCCGGGACTAGAGGCGAGCAGTACTTC	TRBJ2-7	NA	TRBV7-3	TRBD2
CASSKGLAENIQYF	TGTGCCAGTAGTAAGGGACTAGCGGAAAACATTCAGTACTTC	TRBJ2-4	NA	TRBV19	TRBD2
CASSNLAGATYEQYF	TGTGCCAGCAGCAACTTAGCGGGAGCAACCTACGAGCAGTACTTC	TRBJ2-7	NA	TRBV27	TRBD2
CASSQQPDLETQYF	TGCGCCAGCAGCCAACAACCGGATCTCGAGACCCAGTACTTC	TRBJ2-5	NA	TRBV5-1	NA
CASSIGITEAFF	TGTGCCAGTAGTATTGGTATCACTGAAGCTTTCTTT	TRBJ1-1	NA	TRBV19	NA
CASSGGDQPQHF	TGTGCCAGCAGTGGGGGGGATCAGCCCCAGCATTTT	TRBJ1-5	NA	TRBV6-1	NA
CASSQDPGTDTQYF	TGCGCCAGCAGCCAAGATCCAGGGACAGATACGCAGTATTTT	TRBJ2-3	NA	TRBV4-1	NA
CASSLVGDYEQYF	TGTGCCAGCAGCTTAGTGGGAGACTACGAGCAGTACTTC	TRBJ2-7	NA	TRBV7-9	NA
CASSLQGAVGYTF	TGTGCCAGCAGCTTACAGGGGGCAGTAGGCTACACCTTC	TRBJ1-2	NA	TRBV9	TRBD1
CASSSLHSASVYTGELFF	TGCGCCAGCAGCTCCCTACATTCCGCTAGCGTGTACACCGGGGAGCTGTTTTTT	TRBJ2-2	NA	TRBV5-1	NA
CASSQDQVYQPQHF	TGCGCCAGCAGCCAAGATCAGGTTTATCAGCCCCAGCATTTT	TRBJ1-5	NA	TRBV4-1	NA
CASSLTGGGYIQYF	TGTGCCAGCAGTTTAACAGGGGGCGGGTACATTCAGTACTTC	TRBJ2-4	NA	TRBV28	TRBD1
CASSTDGSSGNTIYF	TGCGCCAGCAGCACCGACGGCAGCTCTGGAAACACCATATATTTT	TRBJ1-3	NA	TRBV5-1	NA
CASSTGLAGVTETQYF	TGTGCCAGCAGCACAGGACTAGCGGGAGTGACAGAGACCCAGTACTTC	TRBJ2-5	NA	TRBV11-2	TRBD2
CSGGGETQYF	TGCAGCGGGGGGGGAGAGACCCAGTACTTC	TRBJ2-5	NA	TRBV29-1	TRBD2
CASSGGREGLYNEQFF	TGTGCCAGCAGCGGTGGACGGGAGGGCCTTTACAATGAGCAGTTCTTC	TRBJ2-1	NA	TRBV9	TRBD2
CASGLMIEPGQGGISGANVLTF	TGTGCTAGTGGTTTGATGATCGAACCGGGACAGGGAGGGATTTCCGGGGCCAACGTCCTGACTTTC	TRBJ2-6	NA	TRBV12-5	TRBD1
CASRLGSRFNEQFF	TGTGCCAGCAGGCTGGGTAGCAGATTCAATGAGCAGTTCTTC	TRBJ2-1	NA	TRBV6-5	NA
CASSLKGVTYEQYF	TGTGCCAGCAGCCTAAAGGGGGTTACCTACGAGCAGTACTTC	TRBJ2-7	NA	TRBV7-9	NA
CASSIWLLNTGELFF	TGTGCCAGTAGTATATGGCTACTTAACACCGGGGAGCTGTTTTTT	TRBJ2-2	NA	TRBV19	NA
CASSLYPEAQYF	TGTGCCAGCAGCTTATATCCCGAAGCGCAGTATTTT	TRBJ2-3	NA	TRBV7-3	NA
CASSPLTGGSTGELFF	TGTGCCAGCTCACCACTGACAGGGGGCAGCACCGGGGAGCTGTTTTTT	TRBJ2-2	NA	TRBV18	TRBD1
CASSPELAGGGTQYF	TGTGCCAGCAGCCCGGAACTAGCGGGAGGGGGTACGCAGTATTTT	TRBJ2-3	NA	TRBV7-9	TRBD2
CASSYAPIEQFF	TGTGCCAGCAGTTATGCGCCCATCGAGCAGTTCTTC	TRBJ2-1	NA	TRBV6-6	NA
CASSGEDRGNNEQFF	TGTGCCAGCAGCGGGGAGGACAGGGGTAACAATGAGCAGTTCTTC	TRBJ2-1	NA	TRBV5-4	TRBD1
CSGGLSTEAFF	TGCAGCGGCGGCTTGAGCACTGAAGCTTTCTTT	TRBJ1-1	NA	TRBV29-1	NA
CASSLGSGGVYEQYF	TGTGCCAGCAGCTTAGGGAGCGGGGGCGTCTACGAGCAGTACTTC	TRBJ2-7	NA	TRBV11-2	TRBD2
CASSSSVGGYGYTF	TGTGCCAGCAGCTCCTCGGTAGGGGGATATGGCTACACCTTC	TRBJ1-2	NA	TRBV9	NA
CASSPPGGGGQPQHF	TGTGCCAGCTCACCACCTGGAGGGGGCGGACAGCCCCAGCATTTT	TRBJ1-5	NA	TRBV18	TRBD1
CASSLSFRGGTEAFF	TGTGCCAGCAGTTTATCGTTCAGGGGAGGCACTGAAGCTTTCTTT	TRBJ1-1	NA	TRBV27	NA
CASSFWVGQGGNEQYF	TGTGCCAGCAGCTTTTGGGTCGGACAGGGGGGGAACGAGCAGTACTTC	TRBJ2-7	NA	TRBV7-9	TRBD1
CASSLRQVEETQYF	TGTGCCAGCAGCTTAAGACAGGTTGAAGAGACCCAGTACTTC	TRBJ2-5	NA	TRBV7-9	NA
CASSLVGGFSYGYTF	TGTGCCAGCAGCTTGGTCGGGGGATTTAGCTATGGCTACACCTTC	TRBJ1-2	NA	TRBV5-4	NA
CASSADTDTQYF	TGTGCCAGCAGCGCGGACACAGATACGCAGTATTTT	TRBJ2-3	once	TRBV9	NA
CASSENWGLDEQYF	TGTGCCAGCAGTGAGAATTGGGGGCTGGACGAGCAGTACTTC	TRBJ2-7	NA	TRBV6-1	NA
CASSLVTSSANEQFF	TGTGCCAGCAGCTTAGTCACTAGTTCGGCCAATGAGCAGTTCTTC	TRBJ2-1	NA	TRBV11-2	NA
CASSLGSSGNEQFF	TGTGCCAGCAGCTTAGGTTCGAGTGGCAATGAGCAGTTCTTC	TRBJ2-1	NA	TRBV7-9	NA
CASSPTGWIDYEQYF	TGTGCCAGCAGCCCGACAGGTTGGATCGACTACGAGCAGTACTTC	TRBJ2-7	NA	TRBV5-4	NA
CASSLGEGTIYEQYF	TGTGCCAGCAGCTTAGGGGAGGGGACCATCTACGAGCAGTACTTC	TRBJ2-7	NA	TRBV7-8	TRBD2
CASSTTGRANEKLFF	TGTGCCAGCAGCACAACAGGGCGGGCTAATGAAAAACTGTTTTTT	TRBJ1-4	NA	TRBV11-2	NA
CSVEGPSAGELFF	TGCAGCGTTGAAGGTCCCTCGGCCGGGGAGCTGTTTTTT	TRBJ2-2	NA	TRBV29-1	NA
CASSDPLGDGTGPYNEQFF	TGTGCCAGCAGCGACCCGTTAGGTGACGGGACGGGACCCTACAATGAGCAGTTCTTC	TRBJ2-1	NA	TRBV9	NA
CASSLSGGGAGSSYEQYF	TGTGCCAGCAGTTTATCGGGGGGCGGGGCAGGAAGCTCCTACGAGCAGTACTTC	TRBJ2-7	NA	TRBV27	NA
CASSNDRGINEQYF	TGTGCCAGCAGTAACGACAGGGGTATCAACGAGCAGTACTTC	TRBJ2-7	NA	TRBV6-1	TRBD1
CASSGSWVTGELFF	TGTGCCAGCAGCGGGAGTTGGGTCACCGGGGAGCTGTTTTTT	TRBJ2-2	NA	TRBV6-1	NA
CASSLDPGGAGYTF	TGTGCCAGCAGTTTAGATCCAGGGGGGGCAGGCTACACCTTC	TRBJ1-2	NA	TRBV27	TRBD1
CASSFGGSSYEQYF	TGTGCCAGCAGCTTTGGGGGAAGCTCCTACGAGCAGTACTTC	TRBJ2-7	NA	TRBV4-2	NA
CASLELNTQYF	TGTGCCAGTTTGGAGTTGAATACGCAGTATTTT	TRBJ2-3	NA	TRBV6-5	NA
CASSPGTGNEYEQFF	TGTGCCAGCAGCCCCGGGACAGGGAATGAGTATGAGCAGTTCTTC	TRBJ2-1	NA	TRBV4-2	TRBD1
CAWAVGPDTQYF	TGTGCCTGGGCGGTCGGGCCAGATACGCAGTATTTT	TRBJ2-3	NA	TRBV30	NA
CASSIGLLADYGYTF	TGTGCCAGTAGTATAGGCCTACTCGCGGACTATGGCTACACCTTC	TRBJ1-2	NA	TRBV19	NA
CASSDERRGPYTF	TGCGCCAGCAGCGATGAGCGCAGGGGGCCCTACACCTTC	TRBJ1-2	NA	TRBV5-1	TRBD1